This TCR beta chain was found in a study of OX40 agonist ivuxolimab in advanced cancers. Study overall: Of mixed ages from about 20 to 85 and averaging about 65 years, the group was about 80% male.

This clone was picked up a small number of times. Its antigen remains unknown. Data came from immunoSEQ multiplex PCR; TCRdb stores just in-frame clones and leaves some out. The data show around 80,000 clones, with 80% to 90% seen just once and 0.75% to 0.95% held by the top ten. Germline V gene data show CDR1 as KGHSH and CDR2 as LQKENI. The CDR3 loop spans 15 amino acids. V dropped 4 bases and J dropped 6 bases, with 16 bases sitting between them. Study-level results: Some nonresponders also had low normalized T-cell clonal expansion.

This chain joins TRBV18 and TRBJ1-5, with D possibly matching TRBD1 (5 bases). The source material was CD4+ or CD8+ T cells sorted from blood, sampled in a trial of the OX40 agonist ivuxolimab. The sequence was obtained from an adult with an advanced solid tumor such as melanoma, head and neck, liver or kidney cancer. The CDR3 loop is CASSLGGARSQPQHF. In nucleotides, the CDR3 is TGTGCCAGCTCACTTGGAGGGGCACGTAGTCAGCCCCAGCATTTT.